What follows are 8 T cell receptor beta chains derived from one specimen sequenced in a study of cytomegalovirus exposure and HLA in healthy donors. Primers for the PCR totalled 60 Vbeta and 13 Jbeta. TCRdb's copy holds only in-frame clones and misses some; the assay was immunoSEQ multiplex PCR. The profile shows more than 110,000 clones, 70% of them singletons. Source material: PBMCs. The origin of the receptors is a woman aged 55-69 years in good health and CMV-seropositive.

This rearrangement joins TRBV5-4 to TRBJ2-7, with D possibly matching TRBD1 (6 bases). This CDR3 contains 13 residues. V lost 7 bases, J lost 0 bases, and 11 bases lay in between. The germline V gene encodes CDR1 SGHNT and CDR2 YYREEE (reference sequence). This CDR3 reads CASSKGDSYEQYF. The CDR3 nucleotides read TGTGCCAGCTCGAAGGGGGACTCCTACGAGCAGTACTTC.

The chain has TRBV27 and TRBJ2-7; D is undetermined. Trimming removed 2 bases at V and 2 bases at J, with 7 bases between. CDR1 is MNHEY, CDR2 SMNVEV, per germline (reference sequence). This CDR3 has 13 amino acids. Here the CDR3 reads CASSLGRAYEQYF. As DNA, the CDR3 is TGTGCCAGCAGTTTAGGTCGGGCCTACGAGCAGTACTTC.

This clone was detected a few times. This CDR3 reads CASSSGPTGSGLGEQFF. CDR3 DNA: TGTGCCAGTAGTTCCGGCCCCACAGGGTCGGGTCTAGGTGAGCAGTTCTTC. J is TRBJ2-1 and V is TRBV19; D possibly corresponds to TRBD1 (6 bases). Per the germline V gene, CDR1 is LNHDA and CDR2 is SQIVND (reference sequence). Trimming shortened V by 5 bases and J by 9 bases, and 26 bases separated the two germline ends. CDR3 length: 17 residues. The full variable domain, rest sourced from reference TRBV19 and TRBJ2-1, is DGGITQSPKYLFRKEGQNVTLSCEQNLNHDAMYWYRQDPGQGLRLIYYSQIVNDFQKGDIAEGYSVSREKKESFPLTVTSAQKNPTAFYLCASSSGPTGSGLGEQFFGPGTRLTVL.

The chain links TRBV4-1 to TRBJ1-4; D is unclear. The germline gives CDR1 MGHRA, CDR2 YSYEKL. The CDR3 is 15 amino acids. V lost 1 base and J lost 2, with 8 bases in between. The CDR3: CASSQVLQTNEKLFF. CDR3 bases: TGCGCCAGCAGCCAAGTGTTGCAGACTAATGAAAAACTGTTTTTT.

The CDR3 DNA sequence: TGTGCCTGGAGTGCTCCCCCTAACTATGGCTACACCTTC. Translation gives CAWSAPPNYGYTF. The gene calls are TRBV30 and TRBJ1-2; D uncertain. The CDR3 consists of 13 residues. V lost 1 base and J lost 0, with 6 bases in between. CDR1 is GTSNPN, CDR2 SVGIG, per germline (reference sequence).

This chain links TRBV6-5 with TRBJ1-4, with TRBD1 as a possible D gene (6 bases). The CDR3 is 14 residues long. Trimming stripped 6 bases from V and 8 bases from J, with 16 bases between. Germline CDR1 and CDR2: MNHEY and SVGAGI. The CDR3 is CASRSTGGGEKLFF. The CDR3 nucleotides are TGTGCCAGCAGGAGCACCGGGGGGGGCGAAAAACTGTTTTTT.

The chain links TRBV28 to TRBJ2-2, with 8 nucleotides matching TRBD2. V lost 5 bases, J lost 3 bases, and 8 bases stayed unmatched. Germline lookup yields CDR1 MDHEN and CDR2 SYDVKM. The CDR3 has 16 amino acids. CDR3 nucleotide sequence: TGTGCCAGCAGTCCCCTCCGGGAGGGGTACACCGGGGAGCTGTTTTTT. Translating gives CASSPLREGYTGELFF.

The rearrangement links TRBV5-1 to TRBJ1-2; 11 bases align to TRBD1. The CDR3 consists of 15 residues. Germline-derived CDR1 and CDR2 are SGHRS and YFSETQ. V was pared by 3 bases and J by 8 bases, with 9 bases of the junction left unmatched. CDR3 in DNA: TGCGCCAGCAGCTCTGCCCCCGGACAGGGGGCGGGCTACACCTTC. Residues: CASSSAPGQGAGYTF.